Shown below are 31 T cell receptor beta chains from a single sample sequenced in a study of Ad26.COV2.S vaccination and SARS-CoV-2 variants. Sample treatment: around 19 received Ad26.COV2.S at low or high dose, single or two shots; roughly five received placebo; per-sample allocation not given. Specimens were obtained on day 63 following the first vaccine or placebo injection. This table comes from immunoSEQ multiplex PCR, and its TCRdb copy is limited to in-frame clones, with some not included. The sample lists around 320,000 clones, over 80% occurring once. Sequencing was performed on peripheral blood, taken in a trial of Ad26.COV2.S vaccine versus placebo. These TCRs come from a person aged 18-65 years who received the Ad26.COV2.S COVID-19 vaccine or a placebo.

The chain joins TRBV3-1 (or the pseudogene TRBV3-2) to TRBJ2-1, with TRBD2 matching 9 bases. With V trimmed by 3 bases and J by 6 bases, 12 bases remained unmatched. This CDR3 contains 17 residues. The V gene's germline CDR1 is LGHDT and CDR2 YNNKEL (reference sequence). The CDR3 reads CASSHHQGGTSFNEQFF. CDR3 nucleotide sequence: TGTGCCAGCAGCCACCACCAGGGGGGGACTAGCTTCAATGAGCAGTTCTTC.

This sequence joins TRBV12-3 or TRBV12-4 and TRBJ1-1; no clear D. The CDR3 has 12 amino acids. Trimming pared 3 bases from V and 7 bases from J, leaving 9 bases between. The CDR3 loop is CASSFRSHEAFF. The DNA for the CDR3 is TGTGCCAGCAGTTTCCGCAGTCATGAAGCTTTCTTT.

The CDR3 nucleotides are TGTGCCAGCAGCGTAGCTGGACAGGGGGCGGAAACCCTCCACTTT. Amino acids: CASSVAGQGAETLHF. The genes are TRBV9 and TRBJ1-6; 11 positions agree with TRBD1. Per the germline V gene, CDR1 is SGDLS and CDR2 is YYNGEE. Trimming at V came to 0 bases and at J to 14 bases, leaving 7 bases not matched to a gene. There are 15 residues in the CDR3.

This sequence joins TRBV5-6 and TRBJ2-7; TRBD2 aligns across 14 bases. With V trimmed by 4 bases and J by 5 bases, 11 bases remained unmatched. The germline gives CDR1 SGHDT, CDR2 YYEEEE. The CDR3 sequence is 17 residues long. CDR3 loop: CASSPRMGLAGAHEQYF. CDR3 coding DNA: TGTGCCAGCAGCCCGCGCATGGGACTAGCGGGGGCCCACGAGCAGTACTTC.

CDR3 amino acids: CASSFRGAHTDTQYF. In nucleotides, the CDR3 is TGTGCCAGCAGCTTCCGGGGGGCCCACACAGATACGCAGTATTTT. The chain carries TRBV3-1 (or the pseudogene TRBV3-2) and TRBJ2-3, with D possibly TRBD2 on 7 matching bases. From germline, CDR1 is LGHDT and CDR2 YNNKEL (reference sequence). The ends were cut back, 5 bases at V and 2 bases at J, with 14 bases in the middle. CDR3 size: 15 residues.

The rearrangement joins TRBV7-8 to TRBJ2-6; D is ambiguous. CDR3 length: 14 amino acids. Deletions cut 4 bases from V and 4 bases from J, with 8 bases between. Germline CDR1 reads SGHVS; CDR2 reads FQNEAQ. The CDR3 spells CASSSFGGANVLTF. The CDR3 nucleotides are TGTGCCAGCAGCTCTTTCGGGGGGGCCAACGTCCTGACTTTC.

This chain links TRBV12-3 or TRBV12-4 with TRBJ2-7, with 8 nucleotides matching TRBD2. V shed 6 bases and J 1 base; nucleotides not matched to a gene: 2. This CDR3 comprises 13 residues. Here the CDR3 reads CASSPGGSYEQYF. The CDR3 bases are TGTGCCAGCAGCCCGGGGGGGTCCTACGAGCAGTACTTC.

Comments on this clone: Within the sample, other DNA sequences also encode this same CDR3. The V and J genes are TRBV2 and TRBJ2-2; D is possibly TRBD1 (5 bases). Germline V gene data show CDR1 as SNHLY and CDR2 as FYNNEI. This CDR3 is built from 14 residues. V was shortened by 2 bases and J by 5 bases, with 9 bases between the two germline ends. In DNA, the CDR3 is TGTGCCAGCAGTGAACGACAGATTACCGGGGAGCTGTTTTTT. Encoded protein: CASSERQITGELFF. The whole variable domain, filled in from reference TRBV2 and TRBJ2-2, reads EPEVTQTPSHQVTQMGQEVILRCVPISNHLYFYWYRQILGQKVEFLVSFYNNEISEKSEIFDDQFSVERPDGSNFTLKIRSTKLEDSAMYFCASSERQITGELFFGEGSRLTVL.

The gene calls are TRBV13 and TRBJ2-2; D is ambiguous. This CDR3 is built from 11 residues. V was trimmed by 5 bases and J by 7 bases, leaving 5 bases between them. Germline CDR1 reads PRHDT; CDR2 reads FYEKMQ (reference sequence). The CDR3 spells CASSGGGELFF. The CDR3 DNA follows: TGTGCCAGCAGCGGCGGCGGGGAGCTGTTTTTT. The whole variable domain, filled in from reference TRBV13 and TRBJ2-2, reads AAGVIQSPRHLIKEKRETATLKCYPIPRHDTVYWYQQGPGQDPQFLISFYEKMQSDKGSIPDRFSAQQFSDYHSELNMSSLELGDSALYFCASSGGGELFFGEGSRLTVL.

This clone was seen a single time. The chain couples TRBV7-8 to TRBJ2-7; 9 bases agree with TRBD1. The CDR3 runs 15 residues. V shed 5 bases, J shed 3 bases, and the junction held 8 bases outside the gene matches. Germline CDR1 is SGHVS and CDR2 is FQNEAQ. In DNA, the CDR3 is TGTGCCAGCAGCCCCCGACAGGGGGTGATCTACGAGCAGTACTTC. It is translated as CASSPRQGVIYEQYF.

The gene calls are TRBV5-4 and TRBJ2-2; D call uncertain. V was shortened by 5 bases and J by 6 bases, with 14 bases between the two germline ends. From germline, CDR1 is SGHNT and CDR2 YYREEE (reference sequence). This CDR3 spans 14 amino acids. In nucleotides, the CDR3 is TGTGCCAGCAGTGTGGTGCGGAAGCCCGGGGAGCTGTTTTTT. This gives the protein CASSVVRKPGELFF.

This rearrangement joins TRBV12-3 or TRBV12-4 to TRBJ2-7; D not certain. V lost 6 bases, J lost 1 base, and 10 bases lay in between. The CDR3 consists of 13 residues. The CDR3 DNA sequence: TGTGCCAGCAGATGGTCCCCGTCCTACGAGCAGTACTTC. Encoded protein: CASRWSPSYEQYF.

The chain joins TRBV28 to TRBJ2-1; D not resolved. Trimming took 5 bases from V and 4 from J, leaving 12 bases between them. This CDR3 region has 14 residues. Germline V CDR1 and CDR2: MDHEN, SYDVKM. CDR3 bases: TGTGCCAGCAGTCCCCCAGTAGAGTACAATGAGCAGTTCTTC. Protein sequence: CASSPPVEYNEQFF.

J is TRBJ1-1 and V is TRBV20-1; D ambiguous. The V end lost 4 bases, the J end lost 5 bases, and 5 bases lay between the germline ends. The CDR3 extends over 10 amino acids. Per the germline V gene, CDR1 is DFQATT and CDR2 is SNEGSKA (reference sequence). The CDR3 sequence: CSAMGTEAFF. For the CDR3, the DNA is TGCAGTGCTATGGGGACTGAAGCTTTCTTT.

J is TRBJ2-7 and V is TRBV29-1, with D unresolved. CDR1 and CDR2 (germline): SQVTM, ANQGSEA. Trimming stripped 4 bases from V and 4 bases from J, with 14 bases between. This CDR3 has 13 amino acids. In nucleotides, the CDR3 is TGCAGCGTTGCTATGGGCTGGTGGTACGAGCAGTACTTC. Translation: CSVAMGWWYEQYF.

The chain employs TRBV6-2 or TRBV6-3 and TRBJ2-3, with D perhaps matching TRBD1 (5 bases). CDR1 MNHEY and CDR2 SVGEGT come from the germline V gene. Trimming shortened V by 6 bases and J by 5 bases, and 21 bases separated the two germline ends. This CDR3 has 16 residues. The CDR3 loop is CASSPGRGGVGDTQYF. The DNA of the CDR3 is TGTGCCAGCAGCCCCGGTAGGGGCGGTGTTGGAGATACGCAGTATTTT.

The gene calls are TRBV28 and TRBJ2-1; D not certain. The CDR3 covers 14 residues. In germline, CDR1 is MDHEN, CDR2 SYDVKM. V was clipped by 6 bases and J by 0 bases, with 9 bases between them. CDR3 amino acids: CASSSPSSYNEQFF. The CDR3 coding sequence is TGTGCCAGCAGCTCTCCGAGCTCCTACAATGAGCAGTTCTTC. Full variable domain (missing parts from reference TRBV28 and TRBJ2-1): DVKVTQSSRYLVKRTGEKVFLECVQDMDHENMFWYRQDPGLGLRLIYFSYDVKMKEKGDIPEGYSVSREKKERFSLILESASTNQTSMYLCASSSPSSYNEQFFGPGTRLTVL.

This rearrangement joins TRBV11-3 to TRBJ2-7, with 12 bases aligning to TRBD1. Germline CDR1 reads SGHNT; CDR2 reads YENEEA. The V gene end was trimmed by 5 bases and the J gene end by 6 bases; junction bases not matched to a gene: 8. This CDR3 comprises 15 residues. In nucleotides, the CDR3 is TGTGCCAGCAGCCAACTGGGACAGGGGGCTCGCGAGCAGTACTTC. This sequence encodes CASSQLGQGAREQYF.

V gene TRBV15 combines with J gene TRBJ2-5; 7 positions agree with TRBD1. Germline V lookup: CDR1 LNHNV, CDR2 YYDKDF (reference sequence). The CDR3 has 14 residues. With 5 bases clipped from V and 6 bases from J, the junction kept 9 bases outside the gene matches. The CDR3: CATSRDRDMKTQYF. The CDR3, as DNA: TGTGCCACCAGCCGTGACAGGGATATGAAGACCCAGTACTTC.

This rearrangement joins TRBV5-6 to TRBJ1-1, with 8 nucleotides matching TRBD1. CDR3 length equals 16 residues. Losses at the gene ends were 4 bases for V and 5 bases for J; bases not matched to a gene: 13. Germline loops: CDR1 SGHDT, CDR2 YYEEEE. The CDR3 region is CASSAIKTGARTEAFF. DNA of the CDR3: TGTGCCAGCAGCGCCATTAAGACAGGGGCCCGTACTGAAGCTTTCTTT. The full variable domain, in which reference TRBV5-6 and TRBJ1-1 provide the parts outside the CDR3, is DAGVTQSPTHLIKTRGQQVTLRCSPKSGHDTVSWYQQALGQGPQFIFQYYEEEERQRGNFPDRFSGHQFPNYSSELNVNALLLGDSALYLCASSAIKTGARTEAFFGQGTRLTVV.

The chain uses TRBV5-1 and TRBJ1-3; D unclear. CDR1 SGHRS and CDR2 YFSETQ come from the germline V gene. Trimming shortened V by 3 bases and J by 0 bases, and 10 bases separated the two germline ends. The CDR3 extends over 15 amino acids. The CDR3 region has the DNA TGCGCCAGCAGCTACGACACGAGCTCTGGAAACACCATATATTTT. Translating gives CASSYDTSSGNTIYF.

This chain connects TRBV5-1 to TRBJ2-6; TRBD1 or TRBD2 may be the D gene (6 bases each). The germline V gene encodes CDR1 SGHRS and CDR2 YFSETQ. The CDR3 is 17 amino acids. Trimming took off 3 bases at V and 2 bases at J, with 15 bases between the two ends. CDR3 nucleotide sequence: TGCGCCAGCAGCTCCGGGGGCTTTGGGGCTGGGGCCAACGTCCTGACTTTC. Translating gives CASSSGGFGAGANVLTF. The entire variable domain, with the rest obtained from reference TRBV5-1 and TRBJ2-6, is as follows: KAGVTQTPRYLIKTRGQQVTLSCSPISGHRSVSWYQQTPGQGLQFLFEYFSETQRNKGNFPGRFSGRQFSNSRSEMNVSTLELGDSALYLCASSSGGFGAGANVLTFGAGSRLTVL.

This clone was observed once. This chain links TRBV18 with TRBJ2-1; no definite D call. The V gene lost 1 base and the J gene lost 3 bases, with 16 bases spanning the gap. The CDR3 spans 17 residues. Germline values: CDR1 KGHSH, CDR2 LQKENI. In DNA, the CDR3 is TGTGCCAGCTCACCACGGGGAATTTCTACAGACTACAATGAGCAGTTCTTC. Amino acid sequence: CASSPRGISTDYNEQFF.

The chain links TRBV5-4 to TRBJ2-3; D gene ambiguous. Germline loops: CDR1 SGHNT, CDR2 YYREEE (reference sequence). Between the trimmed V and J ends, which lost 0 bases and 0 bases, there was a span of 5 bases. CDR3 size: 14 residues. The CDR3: CASSLVSSTDTQYF. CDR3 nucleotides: TGTGCCAGCAGCTTGGTGTCTAGCACAGATACGCAGTATTTT.

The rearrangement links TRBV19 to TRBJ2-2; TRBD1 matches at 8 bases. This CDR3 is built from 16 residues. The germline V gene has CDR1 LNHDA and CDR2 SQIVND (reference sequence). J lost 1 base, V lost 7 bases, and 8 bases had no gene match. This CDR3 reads CASTETGAGNTGELFF. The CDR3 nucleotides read TGTGCCAGTACCGAGACAGGGGCGGGGAACACCGGGGAGCTGTTTTTT.

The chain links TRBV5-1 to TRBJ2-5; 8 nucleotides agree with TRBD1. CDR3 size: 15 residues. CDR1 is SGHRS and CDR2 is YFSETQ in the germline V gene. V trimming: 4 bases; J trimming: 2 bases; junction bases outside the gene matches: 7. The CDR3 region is CASSPQGARQETQYF. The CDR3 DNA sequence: TGCGCCAGCAGCCCTCAGGGGGCGAGACAAGAGACCCAGTACTTC.

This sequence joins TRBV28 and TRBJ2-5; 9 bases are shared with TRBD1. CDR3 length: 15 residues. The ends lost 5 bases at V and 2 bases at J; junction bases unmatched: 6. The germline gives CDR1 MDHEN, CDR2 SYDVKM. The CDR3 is CASSPGTGLQETQYF. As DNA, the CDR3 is TGTGCCAGCAGTCCCGGGACAGGGCTTCAAGAGACCCAGTACTTC.

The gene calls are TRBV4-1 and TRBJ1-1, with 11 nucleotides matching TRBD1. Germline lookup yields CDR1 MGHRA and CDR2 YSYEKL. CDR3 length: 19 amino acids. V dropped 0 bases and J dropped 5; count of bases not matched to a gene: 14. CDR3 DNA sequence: TGCGCCAGCAGCCAAGACAAGAGCGGGACAGGGGGTGAAGAAACTGAAGCTTTCTTT. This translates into CASSQDKSGTGGEETEAFF.

CDR3 nucleotides: TGTGCCAGTAGTATAGATCGTAGACAACTAGCGGATGAAAAACTGTTTTTT. It is translated as CASSIDRRQLADEKLFF. J is TRBJ1-4 and V is TRBV19; D is undetermined. V was pared by 0 bases and J by 6 bases, with 17 bases between. The V gene's germline CDR1 is LNHDA and CDR2 SQIVND (reference sequence). The CDR3 length is 17 residues. Based on the CDR3 plus reference TRBV19 and TRBJ1-4, the full variable domain is DGGITQSPKYLFRKEGQNVTLSCEQNLNHDAMYWYRQDPGQGLRLIYYSQIVNDFQKGDIAEGYSVSREKKESFPLTVTSAQKNPTAFYLCASSIDRRQLADEKLFFGSGTQLSVL.

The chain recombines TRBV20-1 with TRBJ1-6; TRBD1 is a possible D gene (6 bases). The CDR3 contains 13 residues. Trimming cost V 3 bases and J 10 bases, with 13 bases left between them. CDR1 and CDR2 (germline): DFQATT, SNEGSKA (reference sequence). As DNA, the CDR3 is TGCAGTGCTAGTCAGGGGCTAGGATCACCCCTCCACTTT. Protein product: CSASQGLGSPLHF.

Here the CDR3 reads CASSRLLAGGRRTGELFF. CDR3 sequence (DNA): TGCGCCAGCAGCCGATTACTAGCGGGGGGGCGGAGGACCGGGGAGCTGTTTTTT. The V and J genes are TRBV4-1 and TRBJ2-2, with 13 nucleotides matching TRBD2. The CDR3 is 18 amino acids. With V trimmed by 4 bases and J by 5 bases, 10 bases remained unmatched. Germline V gene lookup returns CDR1 MGHRA and CDR2 YSYEKL.